The clone carrying this T cell receptor (beta chain) appeared once. The antigen is undetermined. CDR3 length: 15 amino acids. Germline-derived CDR1 and CDR2 are SEHNR and FQNEAQ (reference sequence). Trimming cost V 4 bases and J 2 bases; bases outside gene matches: 2. The data belong to a study of Tregs in tolerant kidney transplant recipients. The study's findings and limits: This study did not directly address biological reproducibility.

Sequencing was performed with immunoSEQ multiplex PCR; in TCRdb, only in-frame clones are kept and a portion is missing. The sample holds 120,000 or so clones, around 91% seen once. Unstimulated regulatory T cells (CD4+CD25+CD127-), CD4+CD25- non-regulatory cells, CD4 and CD8 cells were FACS-sorted from thawed PBMCs. The V and J genes are TRBV7-9 and TRBJ2-1; TRBD2 agrees at 10 bases. Input material: CD4+ T cells from blood. The sequence was collected from a human donor in good health. Here the CDR3 DNA reads TGTGCCAGCAGCTGGACTAGCGGACCCTACAATGAGCAGTTCTTC. The encoded protein is CASSWTSGPYNEQFF. The entire variable domain, with the rest obtained from reference TRBV7-9 and TRBJ2-1, is as follows: DTGVSQNPRHKITKRGQNVTFRCDPISEHNRLYWYRQTLGQGPEFLTYFQNEAQLEKSRLLSDRFSAERPKGSFSTLEIQRTEQGDSAMYLCASSWTSGPYNEQFFGPGTRLTVL.